In its sample, the clone carrying this T cell receptor beta chain was seen many times. Its antigen is not identified. The sample belongs to a study of breast tumors, draining lymph nodes, adjacent tissues. General study findings and limits: Tumor repertoires ranked between lymph nodes and nontumor tissue in diversity, with V and J gene preferences. That most tumor T cells come from lymph nodes remained unproven. Findings are consistent with lymph node origin and intratumoral expansion of most tumor T cells.

This CDR3 is 16 amino acids long. Germline CDR1 is LNHNV and CDR2 is YYDKDF (reference sequence). V shed 4 bases and J shed 3 bases, with 16 bases lying between them. Each CDR3 protein is one row after TCRdb ran MiXCR on the multiplex PCR reads. The sample consists of about 230,000 distinct CDR3 sequences, about 30% of them appearing once. Breast cancer patients provided tissue from their axillary draining lymph nodes. This receptor was obtained from a female donor with breast cancer. Some clones in this sample may be carry-over from other donors' samples. Sequenced: axillary lymph node tissue. This rearrangement joins TRBV15 to TRBJ1-5; the D gene is possibly TRBD1 (5 bases). CDR3 sequence: CATSKYAAGFNQPQHF. The CDR3 bases are TGTGCCACCAGCAAATACGCGGCAGGGTTCAATCAGCCCCAGCATTTT. Looking up the rest from reference TRBV15 and TRBJ1-5 gives the full variable domain: DAMVIQNPRYQVTQFGKPVTLSCSQTLNHNVMYWYQQKSSQAPKLLFHYYDKDFNNEADTPDNFQSRRPNTSFCFLDIRSPGLGDTAMYLCATSKYAAGFNQPQHFGDGTRLSIL.